A selection of T cell receptor beta chains follows, all from one sample in a study of beta chain features in type 1 diabetes. Measured with immunoSEQ multiplex PCR; TCRdb has only the in-frame clones, and not every one. The data contain almost 350,000 clones, approximately 8.2% of them singletons. The sequenced material came from central memory CD4+ T cells from blood. The origin of the receptors is a woman aged 18-29 years in good health. CDR3s include the opening cysteine and the closing phenylalanine or tryptophan.

j_call v_call cdr3_aa
TRBJ2-5 TRBV7-9 CASSPTRTYQETQYF
TRBJ2-1 TRBV2 CASTIRGVAGTYNEQFF
TRBJ1-2 TRBV5-6 CASSLGTVTYGYTF
TRBJ2-5 TRBV14 CASSQDWETQYF
TRBJ2-1 TRBV6-5 CASSYDLAREQFF
TRBJ2-1 TRBV7-2 CASSLTSVNEQFF
TRBJ2-4 TRBV29-1 CSVESGQGKNIQYF
TRBJ1-1 TRBV28 CATLIGGWGTEAFF
TRBJ2-3 TRBV6-6 CASRDMTSTDTQYF
. TRBV29-1 CSVRSGGHYEQYF
TRBJ2-3 TRBV11-1 CASSTSAGGPSDTQYF
TRBJ2-3 TRBV18 CASSPGQSGTDTQYF
TRBJ1-2 TRBV2 CASSERGAPINYGYTF
TRBJ1-5 TRBV28 CASSFPGSPRGSNQPQHF
TRBJ1-1 TRBV6-1 CASSGSLGDPVAFF
TRBJ1-1 TRBV18 CASSRLTGNTEAFF
TRBJ2-1 TRBV7-2 CASSFALSGSRFEQFF
TRBJ2-3 TRBV27 CASSLTWGDTQYF
TRBJ2-5 TRBV21-1 CASSKEGPKETQYF
TRBJ2-5 TRBV6-6 CASMDSGNLYQETQYF
TRBJ1-1 TRBV5-4 CASSLPMNTEAFF
TRBJ2-4 TRBV18 CASSPAMALAKNIQYF
TRBJ1-4 TRBV15 CATSRPDGTNEKLFF
TRBJ1-2 TRBV18 CASSRPSRGEEGYTF
TRBJ2-1 TRBV19 CASSGGTVYNEQFF
TRBJ1-4 TRBV29-1 CSAQITRKNEKLFF
TRBJ2-1 TRBV19 CASSSTASSYNEQFF
TRBJ2-5 TRBV20-1 CSASWGTTQYF
TRBJ1-2 TRBV18 CASSPYPGEDGYTF
TRBJ1-1 TRBV14 CASSQVGREAFF
TRBJ1-2 TRBV28 CASSSYRGNYGYTF
TRBJ2-5 TRBV29-1 CSYQGGFQETQYF
TRBJ2-7 TRBV7-9 CASSLGGGGSEPYEQYF
TRBJ1-2 TRBV20-1 CRGYGYTF
TRBJ2-3 TRBV4-3 CASSQDRRADTQYF
TRBJ1-2 TRBV27 CASSFFQNYGYTF
TRBJ2-1 TRBV7-3 CASSLDRGYNEQFF
. TRBV7-2 CASSLNSVSSYEQYF
TRBJ2-4 TRBV6-6 CASRAQGNKNIQYF
TRBJ2-1 TRBV2 CASRVESAGEQFF
TRBJ2-3 TRBV4-2 CASSQDPPGPRADTQYF
TRBJ1-2 TRBV28 CASSRIPWGGYTF
TRBJ2-7 TRBV9 CASSAGGTRGNEQYF
TRBJ2-6 TRBV19 CASSPPRATGANVLTF
TRBJ1-4 TRBV27 CASSPRMNEKLFF
TRBJ1-5 TRBV5-4 CASSLTGDSNQPQHF